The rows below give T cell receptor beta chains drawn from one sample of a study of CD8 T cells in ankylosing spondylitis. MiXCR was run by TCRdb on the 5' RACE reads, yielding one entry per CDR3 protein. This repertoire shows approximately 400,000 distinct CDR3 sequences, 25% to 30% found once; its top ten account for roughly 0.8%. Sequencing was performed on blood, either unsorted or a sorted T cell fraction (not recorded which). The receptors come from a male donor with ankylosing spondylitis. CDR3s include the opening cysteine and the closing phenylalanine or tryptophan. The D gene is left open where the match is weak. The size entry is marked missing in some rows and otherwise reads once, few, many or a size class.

CDR3 protein: CSVVQDVQDEQFF; CDR3 DNA: TGCAGTGTGGTTCAGGACGTGCAGGATGAGCAGTTCTTC; J gene: TRBJ2-1; clone size: once; V gene: TRBV20-1; D gene: NA
CDR3 protein: CASSPPSGSSYNEQFF; CDR3 DNA: TGTGCCAGCTCACCACCTAGCGGGAGCTCCTACAATGAGCAGTTCTTC; J gene: TRBJ2-1; clone size: NA; V gene: TRBV18; D gene: TRBD2
CDR3 protein: CASKRVGTTGELFF; CDR3 DNA: TGTGCCAGCAAGAGGGTGGGGACCACCGGGGAGCTGTTTTTT; J gene: TRBJ2-2; clone size: few; V gene: TRBV12-3/TRBV12-4; D gene: NA
CDR3 protein: CASSFSGDEQFF; CDR3 DNA: TGCGCCAGCAGCTTTAGCGGGGATGAGCAGTTCTTC; J gene: TRBJ2-1; clone size: many; V gene: TRBV5-1; D gene: TRBD2
CDR3 protein: CASSPSGSEDTQYF; CDR3 DNA: TGTGCCAGCTCACCTAGCGGGAGTGAAGATACGCAGTATTTT; J gene: TRBJ2-3; clone size: few; V gene: TRBV18; D gene: TRBD2
CDR3 protein: CASSFWGRGGNEQFF; CDR3 DNA: TGTGCCAGCAGTTTTTGGGGGAGAGGCGGAAATGAGCAGTTCTTC; J gene: TRBJ2-1; clone size: NA; V gene: TRBV12-3/TRBV12-4; D gene: NA
CDR3 protein: CASSHAGGSNSPLHF; CDR3 DNA: TGTGCCAGCAGCCACGCAGGAGGCAGTAATTCACCCCTCCACTTT; J gene: TRBJ1-6; clone size: NA; V gene: TRBV4-2; D gene: NA
CDR3 protein: CSARDRGGWNTEAFF; CDR3 DNA: TGCAGTGCTAGAGATCGGGGGGGTTGGAACACTGAAGCTTTCTTT; J gene: TRBJ1-1; clone size: NA; V gene: TRBV20-1; D gene: NA
CDR3 protein: CASSVTGQIFASNQPQHF; CDR3 DNA: TGTGCCAGTAGTGTCACGGGACAGATCTTTGCTAGCAATCAGCCCCAGCATTTT; J gene: TRBJ1-5; clone size: NA; V gene: TRBV19; D gene: TRBD1
CDR3 protein: CASSQADGYQETQYF; CDR3 DNA: TGCGCCAGCAGCCAGGCGGACGGGTACCAAGAGACCCAGTACTTC; J gene: TRBJ2-5; clone size: NA; V gene: TRBV5-1; D gene: NA
CDR3 protein: CASSVVVSGRCTDTQYF; CDR3 DNA: TGTGCCAGCAGCGTAGTTGTTAGCGGGAGATGCACAGATACGCAGTATTTT; J gene: TRBJ2-3; clone size: NA; V gene: TRBV9; D gene: TRBD2
CDR3 protein: CASSLETGGAANYGYTF; CDR3 DNA: TGTGCCAGCAGTCTCGAGACAGGGGGTGCAGCTAACTATGGCTACACCTTC; J gene: TRBJ1-2; clone size: few; V gene: TRBV12-3/TRBV12-4; D gene: TRBD1
CDR3 protein: CSVDRGSLAVTYEQYF; CDR3 DNA: TGCAGCGTTGACCGGGGGAGTCTAGCGGTGACCTACGAGCAGTACTTC; J gene: TRBJ2-7; clone size: few; V gene: TRBV29-1; D gene: TRBD2
CDR3 protein: CASSLEFSGETEAFF; CDR3 DNA: TGTGCCAGCAGCTTAGAGTTTTCAGGGGAGACTGAAGCTTTCTTT; J gene: TRBJ1-1; clone size: NA; V gene: TRBV7-9; D gene: NA
CDR3 protein: CSVELGTSGSGEQFF; CDR3 DNA: TGCAGCGTTGAGCTTGGGACTAGCGGGAGTGGGGAGCAGTTCTTC; J gene: TRBJ2-1; clone size: NA; V gene: TRBV29-1; D gene: TRBD2
CDR3 protein: CASTYSGRGNEQFF; CDR3 DNA: TGTGCCAGCACCTATAGCGGGAGAGGCAATGAGCAGTTCTTC; J gene: TRBJ2-1; clone size: few; V gene: TRBV2; D gene: TRBD2